There are a few counts of the clone carrying this T cell receptor (beta chain). The antigen is unknown. Total RNA (around 500 ng) served as template for TCR beta cDNA synthesis primed by a constant-region primer. Library construction for TCR beta comprised three nested multiplex PCR rounds performed with slightly modified ARM-PCR. With TRBV1-TRBV30 forward primers and a C-beta reverse primer, the first two PCR rounds were run for around 11 cycles each. TCRdb redid the calling of the multiplex PCR reads with MiXCR, one entry per CDR3 protein. Found here are some 180,000 distinct CDR3 sequences, approximately 86% of them singletons; the top ten hold 15% to 20%. This sample was included in a study of tumor-infiltrating lymphocytes in primary liver carcinoma. V trimming: 3 bases; J trimming: 4 bases; junction bases outside the gene matches: 8. CDR1 and CDR2 from the germline V gene are DFQATT and SNEGSKA (reference sequence). This CDR3 comprises 15 residues.

Study results and caveats: Significantly greater top-250-clone fractions characterized tumors relative to blood (p = 0.039).

The 20-30 mg bulk tissue piece was not sorted before simultaneous RNA and DNA extraction. The chain links TRBV20-1 to TRBJ2-3; 9 bases match TRBD2. This sequence was found in a man aged 40-50 years with primary liver carcinoma and hepatitis B virus infection. Sequenced: tumor tissue from primary liver carcinoma. CDR3 residues: CSARDVAGVSDTQYF. The CDR3 DNA sequence: TGCAGTGCTAGGGATGTAGCGGGAGTATCAGATACGCAGTATTTT.